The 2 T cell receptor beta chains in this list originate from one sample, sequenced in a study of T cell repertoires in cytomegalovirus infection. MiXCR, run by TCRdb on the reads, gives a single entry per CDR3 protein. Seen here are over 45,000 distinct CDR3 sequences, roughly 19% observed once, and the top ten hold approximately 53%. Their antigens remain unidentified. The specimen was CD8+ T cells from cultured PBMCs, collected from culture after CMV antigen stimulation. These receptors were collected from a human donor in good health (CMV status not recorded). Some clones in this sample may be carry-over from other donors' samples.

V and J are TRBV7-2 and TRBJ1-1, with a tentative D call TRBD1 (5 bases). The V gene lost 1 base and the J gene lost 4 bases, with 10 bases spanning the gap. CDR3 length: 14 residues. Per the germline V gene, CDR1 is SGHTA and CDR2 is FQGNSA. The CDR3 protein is CASSLGSGGTEAFF. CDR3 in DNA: TGTGCCAGCAGCTTAGGGTCGGGGGGCACTGAAGCTTTCTTT.

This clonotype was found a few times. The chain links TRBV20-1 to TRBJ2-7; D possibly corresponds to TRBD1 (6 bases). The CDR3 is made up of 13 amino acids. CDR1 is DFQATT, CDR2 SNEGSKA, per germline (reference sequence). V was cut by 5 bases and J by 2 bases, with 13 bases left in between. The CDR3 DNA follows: TGCAGTGCTGATAACAGGGTCACCTACGAGCAGTACTTC. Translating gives CSADNRVTYEQYF.